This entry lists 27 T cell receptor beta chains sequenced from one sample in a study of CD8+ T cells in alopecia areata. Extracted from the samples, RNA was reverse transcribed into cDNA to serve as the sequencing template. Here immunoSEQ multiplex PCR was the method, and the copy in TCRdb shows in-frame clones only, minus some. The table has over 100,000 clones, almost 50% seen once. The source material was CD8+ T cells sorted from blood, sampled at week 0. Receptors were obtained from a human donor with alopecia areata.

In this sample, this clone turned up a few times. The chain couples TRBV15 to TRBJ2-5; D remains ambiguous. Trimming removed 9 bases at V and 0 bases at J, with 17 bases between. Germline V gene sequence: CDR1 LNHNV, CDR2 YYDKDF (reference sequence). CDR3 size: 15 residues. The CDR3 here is CATTTGDENQETQYF. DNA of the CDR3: TGTGCCACGACCACCGGTGACGAGAACCAAGAGACCCAGTACTTC.

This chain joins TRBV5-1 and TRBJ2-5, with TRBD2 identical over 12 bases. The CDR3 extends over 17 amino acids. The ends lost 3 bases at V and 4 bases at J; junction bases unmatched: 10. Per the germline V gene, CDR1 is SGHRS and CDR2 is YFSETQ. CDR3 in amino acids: CASSSELGLAGRETQYF. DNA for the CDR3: TGCGCCAGCAGCTCGGAACTAGGACTAGCGGGAAGAGAGACCCAGTACTTC.

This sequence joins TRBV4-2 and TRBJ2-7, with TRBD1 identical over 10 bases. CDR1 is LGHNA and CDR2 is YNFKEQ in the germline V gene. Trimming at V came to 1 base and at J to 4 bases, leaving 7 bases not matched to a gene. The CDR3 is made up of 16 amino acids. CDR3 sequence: CASSQGTGGITYEQYF. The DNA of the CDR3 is TGTGCCAGCAGCCAAGGGACAGGGGGAATCACTTACGAGCAGTACTTC.

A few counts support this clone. The CDR3 DNA reads TGTGCCAGTGGAAGCGGGTTTTCCTATAATTCACCCCTCCACTTT. Translating gives CASGSGFSYNSPLHF. The V and J genes are TRBV9 and TRBJ1-6; D unresolved. V was trimmed by 8 bases and J by 1 base, leaving 13 bases between them. In germline, CDR1 is SGDLS, CDR2 YYNGEE. This CDR3 contains 15 residues.

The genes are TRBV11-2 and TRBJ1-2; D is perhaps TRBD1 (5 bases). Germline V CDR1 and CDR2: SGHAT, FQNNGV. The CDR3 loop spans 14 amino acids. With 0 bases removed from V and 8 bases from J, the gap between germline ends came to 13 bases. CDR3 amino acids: CASSLDGPGRGYTF. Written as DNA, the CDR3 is TGTGCCAGCAGCTTAGATGGCCCAGGGCGCGGCTACACCTTC.

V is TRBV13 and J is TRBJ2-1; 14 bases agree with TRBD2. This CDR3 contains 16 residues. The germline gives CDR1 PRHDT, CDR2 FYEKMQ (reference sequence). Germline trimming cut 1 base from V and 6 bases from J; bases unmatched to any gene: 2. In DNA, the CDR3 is TGTGCCAGCAGCTTAGAGGGGACTAGCGGGGGCAATGAGCAGTTCTTC. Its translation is CASSLEGTSGGNEQFF.

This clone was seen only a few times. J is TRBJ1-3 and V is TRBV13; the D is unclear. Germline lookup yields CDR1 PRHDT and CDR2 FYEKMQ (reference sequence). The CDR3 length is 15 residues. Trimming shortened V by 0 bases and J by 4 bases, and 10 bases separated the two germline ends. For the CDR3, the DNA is TGTGCCAGCAGCTTAGGCCGGACCTCAGGAAACACCATATATTTT. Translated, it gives CASSLGRTSGNTIYF.

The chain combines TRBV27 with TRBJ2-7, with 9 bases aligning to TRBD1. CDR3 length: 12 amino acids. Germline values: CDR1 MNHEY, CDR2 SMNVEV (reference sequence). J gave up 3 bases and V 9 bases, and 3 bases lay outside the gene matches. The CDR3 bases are TGTGCCAGTTGGGGACAGGGCTACGAGCAGTACTTC. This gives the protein CASWGQGYEQYF.

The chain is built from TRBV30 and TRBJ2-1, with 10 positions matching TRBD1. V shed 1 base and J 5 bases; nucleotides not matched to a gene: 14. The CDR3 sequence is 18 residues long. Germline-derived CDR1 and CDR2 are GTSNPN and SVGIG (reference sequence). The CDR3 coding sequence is TGTGCCTGGAGTGCTGTGGGGCTTCGACAGGGGGCAAACAATGAGCAGTTCTTC. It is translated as CAWSAVGLRQGANNEQFF.

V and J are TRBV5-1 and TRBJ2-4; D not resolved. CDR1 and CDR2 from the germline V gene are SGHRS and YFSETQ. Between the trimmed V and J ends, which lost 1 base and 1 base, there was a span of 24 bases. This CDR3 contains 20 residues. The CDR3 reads CASSLTRSVWDVAAKNIQYF. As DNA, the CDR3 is TGCGCCAGCAGCTTGACTCGGTCGGTATGGGATGTTGCTGCCAAAAACATTCAGTACTTC.

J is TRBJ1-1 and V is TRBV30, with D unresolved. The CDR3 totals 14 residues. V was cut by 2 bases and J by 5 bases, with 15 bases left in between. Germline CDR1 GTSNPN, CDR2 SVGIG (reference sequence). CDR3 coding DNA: TGTGCCTGGAGTTTAACACACCCGGGTACTGAAGCTTTCTTT. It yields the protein CAWSLTHPGTEAFF. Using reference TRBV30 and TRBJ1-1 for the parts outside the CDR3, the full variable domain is SQTIHQWPATLVQPVGSPLSLECTVEGTSNPNLYWYRQAAGRGLQLLFYSVGIGQISSEVPQNLSASRPQDRQFILSSKKLLLSDSGFYLCAWSLTHPGTEAFFGQGTRLTVV.

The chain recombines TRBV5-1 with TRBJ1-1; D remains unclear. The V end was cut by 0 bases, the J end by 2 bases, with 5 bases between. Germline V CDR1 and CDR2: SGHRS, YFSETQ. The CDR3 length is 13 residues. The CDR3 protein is CASSLEVNTEAFF. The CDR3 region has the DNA TGCGCCAGCAGCTTGGAGGTCAACACTGAAGCTTTCTTT.

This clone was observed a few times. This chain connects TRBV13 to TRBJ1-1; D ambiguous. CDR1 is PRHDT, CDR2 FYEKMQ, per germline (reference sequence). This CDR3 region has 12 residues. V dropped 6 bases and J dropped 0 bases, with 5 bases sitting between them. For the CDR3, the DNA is TGTGCCAGCAGGGTCATGAACACTGAAGCTTTCTTT. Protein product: CASRVMNTEAFF.

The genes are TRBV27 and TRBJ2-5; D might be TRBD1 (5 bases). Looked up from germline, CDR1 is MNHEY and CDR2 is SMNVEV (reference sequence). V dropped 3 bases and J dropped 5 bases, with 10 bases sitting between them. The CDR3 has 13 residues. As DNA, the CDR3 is TGTGCCAGCAGTTTCACGAAGGGGGAGACCCAGTACTTC. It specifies CASSFTKGETQYF.

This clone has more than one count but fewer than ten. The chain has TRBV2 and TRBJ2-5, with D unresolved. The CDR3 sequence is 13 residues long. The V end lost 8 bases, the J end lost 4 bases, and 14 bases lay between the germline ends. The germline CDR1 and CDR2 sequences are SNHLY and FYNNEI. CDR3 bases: TGTGCCAGCTCCCCCATAGCTCTAGAGACCCAGTACTTC. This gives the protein CASSPIALETQYF. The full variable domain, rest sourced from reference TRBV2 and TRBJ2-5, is EPEVTQTPSHQVTQMGQEVILRCVPISNHLYFYWYRQILGQKVEFLVSFYNNEISEKSEIFDDQFSVERPDGSNFTLKIRSTKLEDSAMYFCASSPIALETQYFGPGTRLLVL.

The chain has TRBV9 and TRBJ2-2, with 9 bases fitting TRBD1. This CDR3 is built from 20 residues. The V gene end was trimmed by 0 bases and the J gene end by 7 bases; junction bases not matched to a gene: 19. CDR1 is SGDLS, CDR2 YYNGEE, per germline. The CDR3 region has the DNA TGTGCCAGCAGCGTAGGAGGTGGTGGGCCGGGACAGGGCTTTGGCGGGGAGCTGTTTTTT. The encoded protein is CASSVGGGGPGQGFGGELFF. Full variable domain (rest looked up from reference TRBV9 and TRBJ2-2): DSGVTQTPKHLITATGQRVTLRCSPRSGDLSVYWYQQSLDQGLQFLIQYYNGEERAKGNILERFSAQQFPDLHSELNLSSLELGDSALYFCASSVGGGGPGQGFGGELFFGEGSRLTVL.

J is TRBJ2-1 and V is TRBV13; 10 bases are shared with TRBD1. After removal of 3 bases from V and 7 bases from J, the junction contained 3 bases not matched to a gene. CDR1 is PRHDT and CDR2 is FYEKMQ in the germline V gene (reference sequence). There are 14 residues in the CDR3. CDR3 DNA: TGTGCCAGCAGCTTTGGGGACAGGGGTAATGAGCAGTTCTTC. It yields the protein CASSFGDRGNEQFF.

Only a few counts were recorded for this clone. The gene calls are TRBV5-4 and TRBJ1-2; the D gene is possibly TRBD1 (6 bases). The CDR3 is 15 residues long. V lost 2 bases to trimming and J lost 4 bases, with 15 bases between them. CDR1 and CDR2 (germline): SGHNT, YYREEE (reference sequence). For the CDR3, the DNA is TGTGCCAGCAGCTTAGAACCAGGGGACATCTATGGCTACACCTTC. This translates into CASSLEPGDIYGYTF.

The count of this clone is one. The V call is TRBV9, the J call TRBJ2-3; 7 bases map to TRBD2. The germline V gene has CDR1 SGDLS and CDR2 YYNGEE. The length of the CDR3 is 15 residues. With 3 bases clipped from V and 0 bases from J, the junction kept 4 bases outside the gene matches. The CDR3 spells CASSGGGISTDTQYF. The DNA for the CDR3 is TGTGCCAGCAGCGGCGGGGGTATCAGCACAGATACGCAGTATTTT.

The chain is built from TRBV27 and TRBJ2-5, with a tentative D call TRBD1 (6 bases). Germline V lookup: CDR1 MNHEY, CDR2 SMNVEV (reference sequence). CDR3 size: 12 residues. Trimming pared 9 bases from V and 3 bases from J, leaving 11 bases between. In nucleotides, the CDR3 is TGTGCCAGTTCGGACAGTAAAGAGACCCAGTACTTC. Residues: CASSDSKETQYF.

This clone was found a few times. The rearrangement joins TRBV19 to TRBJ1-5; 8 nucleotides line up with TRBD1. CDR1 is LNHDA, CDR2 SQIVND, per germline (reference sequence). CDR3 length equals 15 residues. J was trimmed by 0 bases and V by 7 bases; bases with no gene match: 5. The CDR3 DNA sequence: TGTGCCAGTACCGTGGGACAGGATAGCAATCAGCCCCAGCATTTT. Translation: CASTVGQDSNQPQHF.

The CDR3 sequence is CASSPGLAKNIQYF. For the CDR3, the DNA is TGTGCCAGCAGCCCCGGACTAGCCAAAAACATTCAGTACTTC. The V and J genes are TRBV13 and TRBJ2-4; weak D call: TRBD2 (5 bases). The ends were cut back, 5 bases at V and 0 bases at J, with 8 bases in the middle. The CDR3 length is 14 residues. In germline, CDR1 is PRHDT, CDR2 FYEKMQ (reference sequence).

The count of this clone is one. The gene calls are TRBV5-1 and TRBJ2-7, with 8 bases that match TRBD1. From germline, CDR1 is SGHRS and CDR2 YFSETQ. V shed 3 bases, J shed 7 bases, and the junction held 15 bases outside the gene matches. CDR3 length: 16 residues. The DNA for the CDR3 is TGCGCCAGCAGCTCACGTCCCCGGCAGGGGGCGTGGGAGCAGTACTTC. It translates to CASSSRPRQGAWEQYF.

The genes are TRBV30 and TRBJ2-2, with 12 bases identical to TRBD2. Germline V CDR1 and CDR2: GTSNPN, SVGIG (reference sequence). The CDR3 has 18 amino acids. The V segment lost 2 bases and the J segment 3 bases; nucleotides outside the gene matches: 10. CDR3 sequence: CAWSFDLWTSGDTGELFF. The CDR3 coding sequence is TGTGCCTGGAGTTTCGATCTTTGGACTAGCGGGGACACCGGGGAGCTGTTTTTT.

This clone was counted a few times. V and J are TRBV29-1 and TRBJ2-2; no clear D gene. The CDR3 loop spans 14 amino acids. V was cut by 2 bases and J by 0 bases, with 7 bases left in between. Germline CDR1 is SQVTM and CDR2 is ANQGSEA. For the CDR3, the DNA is TGCAGCGTTGAATGGAACACGAACACCGGGGAGCTGTTTTTT. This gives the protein CSVEWNTNTGELFF.

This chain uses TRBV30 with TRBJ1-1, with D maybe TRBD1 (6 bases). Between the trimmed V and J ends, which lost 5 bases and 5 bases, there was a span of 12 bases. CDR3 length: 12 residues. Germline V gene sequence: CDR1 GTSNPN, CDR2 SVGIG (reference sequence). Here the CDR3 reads CAWGGGWTEAFF. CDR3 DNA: TGTGCCTGGGGAGGGGGGTGGACTGAAGCTTTCTTT.

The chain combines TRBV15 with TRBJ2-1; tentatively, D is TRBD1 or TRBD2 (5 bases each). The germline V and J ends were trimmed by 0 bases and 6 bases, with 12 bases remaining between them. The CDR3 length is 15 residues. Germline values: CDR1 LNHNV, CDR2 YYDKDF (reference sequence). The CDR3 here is CATSRDRGPINEQFF. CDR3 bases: TGTGCCACCAGCAGAGATCGGGGCCCGATCAATGAGCAGTTCTTC. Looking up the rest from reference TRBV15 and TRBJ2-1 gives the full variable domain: DAMVIQNPRYQVTQFGKPVTLSCSQTLNHNVMYWYQQKSSQAPKLLFHYYDKDFNNEADTPDNFQSRRPNTSFCFLDIRSPGLGDTAMYLCATSRDRGPINEQFFGPGTRLTVL.